This T cell receptor beta chain is from a study of control samples from healthy donors and cancer patients. The CDR3 runs 19 residues. Trimming took 3 bases from V and 2 from J; bases not matched to a gene: 12. Germline V gives CDR1 SGDLS, CDR2 YYNGEE. The table came from immunoSEQ multiplex PCR; TCRdb's copy has only in-frame clones and leaves some out. The repertoire holds roughly 80,000 clones, with nearly 90% as singletons. This chain uses TRBV9 with TRBJ2-3, with 13 bases identical to TRBD2. Specimen: blood. The source of this sequence is a man aged 45-65 years in good health. The CDR3: CASSDRLAGGQVLTDTQYF. CDR3 sequence (DNA): TGTGCCAGCAGCGATAGACTAGCGGGGGGCCAGGTCCTCACAGATACGCAGTATTTT.